This TCR beta chain was captured in a study of shared clonotypes between healthy human individuals. Study-wide context: CD4 naive cells filled three plates per donor, CD4 memory three, CD8 naive two and CD8 memory one.

The repertoire was sequenced with immunoSEQ multiplex PCR; TCRdb's copy has only in-frame clones and lacks some. The sample lists hundreds of thousands of clones, around 93% seen once, with less than 25% in the top ten. Naive CD8 populations comprised CD45RO-negative cells positively selected for CCR7, excluding terminally differentiated effector memory CD45RA+ cells. The donors were all Caucasian adults (living in Nashville, Tennessee). V lost 4 bases and J 3 bases, leaving 14 bases between the germline ends. CDR3 length: 15 amino acids. Germline values: CDR1 SGDLS, CDR2 YYNGEE. Study-wide findings and caveats: Incomplete sequencing of sorted subsets was indicated by rarefaction despite large depth. Non-shared clonotypes displayed generation probabilities falling below those of clonotypes present in all four donors.

As concerns this clone: The antigen remains unidentified.

The gene calls are TRBV9 and TRBJ2-1; D tentatively reads TRBD1 or TRBD2 (6 bases each). The sequence was collected from a man aged 25 to 45 in good health. Sequencing was done on a sample of naive CD8+ T cells sorted from blood. The CDR3 DNA follows: TGTGCCAGCAGCCGGGGGACACGGCTCTACAATGAGCAGTTCTTC. Its translation is CASSRGTRLYNEQFF.